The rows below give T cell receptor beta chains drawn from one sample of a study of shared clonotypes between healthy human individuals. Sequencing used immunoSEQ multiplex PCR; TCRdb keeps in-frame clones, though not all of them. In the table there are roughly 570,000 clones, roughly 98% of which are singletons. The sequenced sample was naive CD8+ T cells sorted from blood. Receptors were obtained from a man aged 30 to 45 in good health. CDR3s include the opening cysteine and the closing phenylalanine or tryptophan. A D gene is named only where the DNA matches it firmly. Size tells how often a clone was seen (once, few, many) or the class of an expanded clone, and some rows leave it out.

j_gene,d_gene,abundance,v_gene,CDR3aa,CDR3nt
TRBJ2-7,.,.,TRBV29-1,CSVGEADLGYEQYF,TGCAGCGTTGGGGAAGCCGATTTGGGGTACGAGCAGTACTTC
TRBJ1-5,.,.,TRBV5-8,CASSYREGYNQPQHF,TGTGCCAGCAGCTACCGAGAGGGTTACAATCAGCCCCAGCATTTT
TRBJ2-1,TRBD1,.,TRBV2,CASSVRQGERTYNEQFF,TGTGCCAGCAGTGTAAGGCAGGGGGAACGGACCTACAATGAGCAGTTCTTC
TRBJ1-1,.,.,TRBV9,CASSVGGQNTEAFF,TGTGCCAGCAGCGTAGGGGGCCAGAACACTGAAGCTTTCTTT
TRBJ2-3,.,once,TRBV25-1,CASTLGSGTDTQYF,TGTGCCAGCACCTTAGGGAGTGGCACAGATACGCAGTATTTT
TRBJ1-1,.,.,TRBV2,CALTGNTEAFF,TGTGCCTTGACAGGAAACACTGAAGCTTTCTTT
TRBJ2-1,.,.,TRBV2,CASSWRRTTTTDSSYNEQFF,TGTGCCAGCAGTTGGCGGAGGACTACCACTACCGATAGCTCCTACAATGAGCAGTTCTTC
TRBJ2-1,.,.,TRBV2,CASRVSWEQFF,TGTGCCAGCAGGGTTAGCTGGGAGCAGTTCTTC
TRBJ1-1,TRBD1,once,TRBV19,CASTRDRGRNTEAFF,TGTGCCAGTACCAGGGACAGGGGGCGGAACACTGAAGCTTTCTTT
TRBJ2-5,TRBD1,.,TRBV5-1,CASSLADRGEWTQYF,TGCGCCAGCAGCCTAGCTGACAGGGGAGAATGGACCCAGTACTTC
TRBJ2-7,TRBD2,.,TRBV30,CAWSSGFGRIYEQYF,TGTGCCTGGAGTTCTGGCTTCGGGAGGATCTACGAGCAGTACTTC
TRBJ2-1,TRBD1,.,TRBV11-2,CASSHDRDNEQFF,TGTGCCAGCAGCCATGACAGGGACAATGAGCAGTTCTTC